The entry below gives a single TCR beta chain sequence along with its context. Its antigen is unidentified. This entry belongs to a study of cytomegalovirus exposure and HLA in healthy donors. General study findings and limits: A later analysis reported that several of the most significant clusters appeared to be linked to common viral pathogens, among them Epstein-Barr virus.

The CDR3 consists of 15 residues. The V gene lost 0 bases and the J gene lost 0 bases, with 6 bases spanning the gap. Germline CDR1 and CDR2: SGHRS and YFSETQ. Researchers ran the PCR with 60 Vbeta and 13 Jbeta primers. Method: immunoSEQ multiplex PCR; TCRdb's copy keeps in-frame clones and lacks some. The table shows about 210,000 clones, with roughly 79% occurring only once. This TCR was sampled from a male donor in good health and CMV-seronegative. The genes are TRBV5-1 and TRBJ2-2; D is uncertain. The sample comprised PBMCs. In DNA form, the CDR3 reads TGCGCCAGCAGCTTGGCTGCGGCGAACACCGGGGAGCTGTTTTTT. Translation gives CASSLAAANTGELFF.